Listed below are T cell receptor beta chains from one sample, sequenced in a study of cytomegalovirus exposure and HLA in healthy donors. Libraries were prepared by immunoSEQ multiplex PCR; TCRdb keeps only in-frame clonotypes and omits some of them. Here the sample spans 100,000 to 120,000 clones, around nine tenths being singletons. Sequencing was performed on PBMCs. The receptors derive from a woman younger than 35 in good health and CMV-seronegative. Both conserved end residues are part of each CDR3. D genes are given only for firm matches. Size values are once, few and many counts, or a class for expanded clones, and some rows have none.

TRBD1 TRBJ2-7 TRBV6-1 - CASSDPDRGVYEQYF TGTGCCAGCAGTGACCCCGACAGGGGGGTCTACGAGCAGTACTTC
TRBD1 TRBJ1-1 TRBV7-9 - CASSLGTGFDTEAFF TGTGCCAGCAGCTTAGGGACAGGGTTTGACACTGAAGCTTTCTTT
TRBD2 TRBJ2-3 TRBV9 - CASSASGAPLRYF TGTGCCAGCAGCGCTAGCGGGGCCCCCTTACGGTATTTT
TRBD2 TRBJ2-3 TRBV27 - CASSFGGAFTDTQYF TGTGCCAGCAGTTTCGGGGGGGCCTTCACAGATACGCAGTATTTT
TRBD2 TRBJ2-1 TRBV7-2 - CASRLAGGSDEQFF TGTGCCAGCAGACTAGCGGGGGGGAGCGATGAGCAGTTCTTC
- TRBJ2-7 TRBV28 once CASSPIWTAEQYF TGTGCCAGCAGTCCCATCTGGACTGCCGAGCAGTACTTC
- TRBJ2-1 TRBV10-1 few CASSGQATYNEQFF TGCGCCAGCAGTGGTCAGGCAACCTACAATGAGCAGTTCTTC
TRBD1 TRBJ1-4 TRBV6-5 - CASSFDRVTNEKLFF TGTGCCAGCAGTTTCGACAGGGTGACTAATGAAAAACTGTTTTTT
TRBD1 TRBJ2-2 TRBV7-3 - CASSPGDRDTGELFF TGTGCCAGCAGCCCCGGGGACAGGGACACCGGGGAGCTGTTTTTT
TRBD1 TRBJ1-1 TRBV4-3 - CASSQDGAGGTNTEAFF TGCGCCAGCAGCCAAGATGGGGCAGGGGGGACGAACACTGAAGCTTTCTTT
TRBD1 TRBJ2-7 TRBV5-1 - CASSSRPGQDYEQYF TGCGCCAGCAGCTCCCGACCGGGACAGGACTACGAGCAGTACTTC
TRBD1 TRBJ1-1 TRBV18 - CASSSGTALGNTEAFF TGTGCCAGCTCTTCCGGGACAGCTCTTGGGAACACTGAAGCTTTCTTT
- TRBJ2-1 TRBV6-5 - CASSYSRVSNEQFF TGTGCCAGCAGTTACTCGAGGGTTTCCAATGAGCAGTTCTTC
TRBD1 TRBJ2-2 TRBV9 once CASSSQGAGELFF TGTGCCAGCAGTTCACAGGGGGCCGGGGAGCTGTTTTTT
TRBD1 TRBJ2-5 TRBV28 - CAITRAGGFEETQYF TGTGCCATCACACGGGCAGGGGGATTTGAGGAGACCCAGTACTTC
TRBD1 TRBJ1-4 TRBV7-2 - CASSLAGQGRADEKLFF TGTGCCAGCAGCTTAGCGGGACAGGGGCGGGCGGATGAAAAACTGTTTTTT
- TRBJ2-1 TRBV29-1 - CSVPITRRANEQFF TGCAGCGTCCCGATTACAAGGAGGGCGAATGAGCAGTTCTTC
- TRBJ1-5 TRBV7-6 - CASSLGGDQPQHF TGTGCCAGCAGCTTGGGGGGAGATCAGCCCCAGCATTTT
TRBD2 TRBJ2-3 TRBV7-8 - CASSLQTSGSPDTQYF TGTGCCAGCAGCTTACAGACTAGCGGGAGTCCAGATACGCAGTATTTT
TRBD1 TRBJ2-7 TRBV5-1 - CASSLKGGDIYEQYF TGCGCCAGCAGCTTGAAAGGGGGCGATATCTACGAGCAGTACTTC
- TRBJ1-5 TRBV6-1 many CASSESQGTPSQPQHF TGTGCCAGCAGTGAATCTCAGGGGACGCCGTCTCAGCCCCAGCATTTT
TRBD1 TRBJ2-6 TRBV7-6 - CASSEGAGANVLTF TGTGCCAGCAGTGAGGGGGCCGGGGCCAACGTCCTGACTTTC
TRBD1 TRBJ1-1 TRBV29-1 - CSVEDFGQGPNTEAFF TGCAGCGTTGAAGATTTTGGACAGGGGCCGAACACTGAAGCTTTCTTT
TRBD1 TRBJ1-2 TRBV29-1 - CSVEDAGQGNYGYTF TGCAGCGTTGAAGACGCGGGACAGGGAAACTATGGCTACACCTTC
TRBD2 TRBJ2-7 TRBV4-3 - CASAPGLAGYYEQYF TGCGCCAGCGCCCCGGGTCTAGCGGGATACTACGAGCAGTACTTC
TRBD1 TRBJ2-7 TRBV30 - CAWSEVRGLRSYEQYF TGTGCCTGGAGTGAAGTCAGGGGGCTAAGGTCCTACGAGCAGTACTTC
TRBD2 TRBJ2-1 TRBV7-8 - CASSTTSGRAINEQFF TGTGCCAGCAGCACCACTAGCGGGAGGGCCATAAATGAGCAGTTCTTC
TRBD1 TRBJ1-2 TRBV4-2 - CASSQNVDRAHGYTF TGTGCCAGCAGCCAGAACGTCGACAGGGCTCATGGCTACACCTTC
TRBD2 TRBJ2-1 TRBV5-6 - CASSLPGLAGENEQFF TGTGCCAGCAGTCTGCCGGGACTAGCGGGAGAGAATGAGCAGTTCTTC
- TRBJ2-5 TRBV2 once CASSVAASWETQYF TGTGCCAGCAGTGTGGCCGCTTCCTGGGAGACCCAGTACTTC
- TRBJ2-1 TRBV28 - CAADPSNPSSSYNEQFF TGTGCCGCGGATCCTAGTAACCCATCAAGCTCCTACAATGAGCAGTTCTTC
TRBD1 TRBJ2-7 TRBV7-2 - CASSVRQGVYEQYF TGTGCCAGCAGCGTACGACAGGGAGTCTACGAGCAGTACTTC
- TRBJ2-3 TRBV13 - CASSLGQGLDTQYF TGTGCCAGCAGCTTAGGCCAGGGGCTAGATACGCAGTATTTT
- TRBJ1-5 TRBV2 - CASRTGNQPQHF TGTGCCAGCAGAACGGGGAATCAGCCCCAGCATTTT
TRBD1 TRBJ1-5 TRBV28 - CASSSGQGAQPQHF TGTGCCAGCAGCAGCGGACAGGGAGCCCAGCCCCAGCATTTT
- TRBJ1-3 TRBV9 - CASSVSLAGNTIYF TGTGCCAGCAGCGTGTCTTTAGCTGGAAACACCATATATTTT
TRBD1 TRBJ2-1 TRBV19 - CASSQGAGGNEQFF TGTGCCAGTAGCCAGGGGGCTGGGGGGAATGAGCAGTTCTTC
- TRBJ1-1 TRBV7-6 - CASSIQGGATEAFF TGTGCCAGCAGCATTCAGGGAGGTGCGACTGAAGCTTTCTTT
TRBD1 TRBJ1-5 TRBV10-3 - CAISESRDRDSQPQHF TGTGCCATCAGTGAGTCGAGGGACAGGGATTCTCAGCCCCAGCATTTT
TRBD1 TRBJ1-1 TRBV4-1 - CASSPSRGGQGIAEAFF TGCGCCAGCAGCCCCTCCCGCGGGGGACAGGGGATTGCTGAAGCTTTCTTT
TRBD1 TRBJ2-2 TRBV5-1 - CASSFGDRDTGELFF TGCGCCAGCAGCTTTGGGGACAGGGACACCGGGGAGCTGTTTTTT
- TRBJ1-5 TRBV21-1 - CASRRSQGDSNQPQHF TGTGCCAGCCGAAGATCCCAGGGGGATAGCAATCAGCCCCAGCATTTT
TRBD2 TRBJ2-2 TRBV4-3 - CASSLTGLAGANTGELFF TGCGCCAGCAGCCTCACGGGACTAGCGGGTGCGAACACCGGGGAGCTGTTTTTT
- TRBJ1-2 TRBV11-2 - CASSVLTDYGYTF TGTGCCAGCAGCGTACTGACAGACTATGGCTACACCTTC
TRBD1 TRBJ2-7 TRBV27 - CASKTTGAYEQYF TGTGCCAGCAAAACCACAGGGGCCTACGAGCAGTACTTC
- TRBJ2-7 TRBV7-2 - CASSFFVSYEQYF TGTGCCAGCAGCTTTTTCGTCAGCTACGAGCAGTACTTC
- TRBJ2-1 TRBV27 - CATHPQVSYNEQFF TGTGCCACCCACCCCCAGGTCTCCTACAATGAGCAGTTCTTC
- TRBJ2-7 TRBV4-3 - CASSQDPTGYEQYF TGCGCCAGCAGCCAAGATCCGACAGGTTACGAGCAGTACTTC
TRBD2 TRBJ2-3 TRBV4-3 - CASSPSSGRAKDTQYF TGCGCCAGCAGCCCATCTAGCGGGAGGGCCAAAGATACGCAGTATTTT
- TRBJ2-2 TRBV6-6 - CASRRNTGRGELFF TGTGCCAGCAGGCGAAACACAGGGCGCGGGGAGCTGTTTTTT
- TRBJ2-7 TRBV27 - CASSSGVHEQYF TGTGCCAGCAGTTCCGGGGTACACGAGCAGTACTTC
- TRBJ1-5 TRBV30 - CAWSVSGAEPQHF TGTGCCTGGAGTGTATCCGGCGCGGAGCCCCAGCATTTT
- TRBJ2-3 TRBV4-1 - CASSPLAGATGTQYF TGCGCCAGCAGCCCTCTTGCGGGGGCAACGGGTACGCAGTATTTT